This section outlines one T cell receptor beta chain sequence together with its context. This record belongs to a study of blood T cell repertoires in COVID-19. About the research overall: Donors in the United States, Italy and Spain gave samples during acute or convalescent COVID-19.

Methods used by the authors: Reference gene primers were amplified, and this amplification served to estimate nucleated cell counts. TCRdb's table, derived via immunoSEQ multiplex PCR, lists solely in-frame clones and lacks some. V, J and clone size are those of that table, while D and trimming were read from the DNA. The sample contains 50,000 or so clones, over 85% of which appear only once. The TCR comes from a man aged 60 to 75 with COVID-19, enrolled during active disease. The sample taken for sequencing was peripheral blood.

CDR3 loop: CASGGEPQETQYF. The CDR3 coding sequence is TGTGCCAGCGGTGGGGAGCCCCAAGAGACCCAGTACTTC. The rearrangement uses TRBV5-4 and TRBJ2-5, with a weak D call TRBD2 (5 bases). The germline V gene encodes CDR1 SGHNT and CDR2 YYREEE (reference sequence). Trimming pared 7 bases from V and 1 base from J, leaving 11 bases between. This CDR3 comprises 13 residues. Filled out from reference TRBV5-4 and TRBJ2-5, the complete variable domain reads ETGVTQSPTHLIKTRGQQVTLRCSSQSGHNTVSWYQQALGQGPQFIFQYYREEENGRGNFPPRFSGLQFPNYSSELNVNALELDDSALYLCASGGEPQETQYFGPGTRLLVL.